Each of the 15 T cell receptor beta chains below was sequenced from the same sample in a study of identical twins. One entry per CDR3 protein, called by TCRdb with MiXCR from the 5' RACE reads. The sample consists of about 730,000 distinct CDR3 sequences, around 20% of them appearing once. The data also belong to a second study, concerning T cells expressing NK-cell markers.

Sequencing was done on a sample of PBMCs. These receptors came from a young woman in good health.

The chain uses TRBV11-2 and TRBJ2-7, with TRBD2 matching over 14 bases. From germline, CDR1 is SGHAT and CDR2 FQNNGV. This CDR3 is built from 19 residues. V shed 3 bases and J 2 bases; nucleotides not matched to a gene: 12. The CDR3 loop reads CASSLFMIGLAGGPYEQYF. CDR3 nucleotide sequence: TGTGCCAGCAGCTTGTTCATGATAGGACTAGCGGGAGGACCCTACGAGCAGTACTTC.

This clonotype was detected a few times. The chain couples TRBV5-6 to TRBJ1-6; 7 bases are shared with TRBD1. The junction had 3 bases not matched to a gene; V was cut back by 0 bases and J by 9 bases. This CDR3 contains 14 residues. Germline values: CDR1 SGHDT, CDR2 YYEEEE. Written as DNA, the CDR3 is TGTGCCAGCAGCTTGGCAGGGGGTCGTTCACCCCTCCACTTT. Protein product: CASSLAGGRSPLHF.

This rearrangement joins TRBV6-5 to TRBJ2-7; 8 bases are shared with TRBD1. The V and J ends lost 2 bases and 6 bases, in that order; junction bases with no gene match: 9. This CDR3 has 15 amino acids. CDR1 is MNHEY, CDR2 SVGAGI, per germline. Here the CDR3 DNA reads TGTGCCAGCAGTTACGAAAGGACAGGGAGATCCGAGCAGTACTTC. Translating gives CASSYERTGRSEQYF.

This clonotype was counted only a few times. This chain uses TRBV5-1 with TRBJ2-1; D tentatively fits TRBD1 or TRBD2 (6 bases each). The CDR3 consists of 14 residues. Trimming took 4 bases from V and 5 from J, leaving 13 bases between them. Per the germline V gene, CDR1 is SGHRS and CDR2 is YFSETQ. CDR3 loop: CASSAGQLHNEQFF. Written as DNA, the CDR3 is TGCGCCAGCAGCGCGGGACAACTACACAATGAGCAGTTCTTC.

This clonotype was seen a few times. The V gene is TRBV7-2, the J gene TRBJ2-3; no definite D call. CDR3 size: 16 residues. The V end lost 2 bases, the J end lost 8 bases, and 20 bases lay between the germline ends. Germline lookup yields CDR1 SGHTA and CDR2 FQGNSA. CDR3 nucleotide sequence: TGTGCCAGCAGCTTAAATCTCCAATCCAGACTTGGTACGCAGTATTTT. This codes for CASSLNLQSRLGTQYF.

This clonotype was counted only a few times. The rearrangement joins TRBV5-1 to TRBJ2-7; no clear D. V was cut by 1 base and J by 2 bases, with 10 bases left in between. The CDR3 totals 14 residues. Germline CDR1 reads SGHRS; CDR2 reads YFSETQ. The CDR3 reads CASSLTELAYEQYF. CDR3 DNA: TGCGCCAGCAGCTTGACGGAATTGGCCTACGAGCAGTACTTC.

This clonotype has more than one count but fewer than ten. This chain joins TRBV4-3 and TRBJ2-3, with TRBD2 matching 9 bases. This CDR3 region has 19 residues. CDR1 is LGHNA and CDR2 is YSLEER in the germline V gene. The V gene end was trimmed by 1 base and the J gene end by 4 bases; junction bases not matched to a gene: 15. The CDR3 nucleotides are TGCGCCAGCAGCCAAGGATTTGTCCAGCGGGAGGTCGTTGCAGATACGCAGTATTTT. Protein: CASSQGFVQREVVADTQYF.

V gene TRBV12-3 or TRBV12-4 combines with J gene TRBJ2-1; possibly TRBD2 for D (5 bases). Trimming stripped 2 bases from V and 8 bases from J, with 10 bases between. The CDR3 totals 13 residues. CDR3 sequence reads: CASSLRGWDEQFF. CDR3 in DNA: TGTGCCAGCAGTTTACGGGGTTGGGATGAGCAGTTCTTC.

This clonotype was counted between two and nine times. The CDR3 nucleotides are TGCAGCGCCGGGACCTCGGTCGATTCACCCCTCCACTTT. Amino acids: CSAGTSVDSPLHF. The V and J genes are TRBV29-1 and TRBJ1-6; weak D call: TRBD1 (5 bases). CDR3 length equals 13 residues. V lost 7 bases and J 8 bases, leaving 15 bases between the germline ends. The germline gives CDR1 SQVTM, CDR2 ANQGSEA.

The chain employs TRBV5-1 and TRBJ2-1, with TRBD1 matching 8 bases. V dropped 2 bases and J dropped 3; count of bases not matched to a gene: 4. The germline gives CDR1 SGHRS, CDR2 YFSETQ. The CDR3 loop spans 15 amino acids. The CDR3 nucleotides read TGCGCCAGCAGCTTACGACAGGGGAACTACAATGAGCAGTTCTTC. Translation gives CASSLRQGNYNEQFF.

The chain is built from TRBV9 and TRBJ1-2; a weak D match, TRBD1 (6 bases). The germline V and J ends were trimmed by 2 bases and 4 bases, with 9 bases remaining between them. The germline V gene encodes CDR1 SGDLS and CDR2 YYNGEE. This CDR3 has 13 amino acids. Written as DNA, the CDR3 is TGTGCCAGCAGCGTTACAGGGCTCTATGGCTACACCTTC. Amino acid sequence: CASSVTGLYGYTF.

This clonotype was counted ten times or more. CDR3 amino acids: CASSQQMSYEQYF. DNA of the CDR3: TGTGCCAGCAGCCAACAGATGTCCTACGAGCAGTACTTC. This chain joins TRBV5-6 and TRBJ2-7; D is undetermined. The CDR3 length is 13 residues. With 4 bases removed from V and 1 base from J, the gap between germline ends came to 9 bases. Germline CDR1 reads SGHDT; CDR2 reads YYEEEE.

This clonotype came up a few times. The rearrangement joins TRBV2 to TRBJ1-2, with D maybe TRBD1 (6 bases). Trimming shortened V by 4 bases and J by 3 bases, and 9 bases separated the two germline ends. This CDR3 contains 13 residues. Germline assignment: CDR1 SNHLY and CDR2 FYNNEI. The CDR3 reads CASSVGHYYGYTF. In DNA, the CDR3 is TGTGCCAGCAGTGTGGGACATTACTATGGCTACACCTTC.

DNA of the CDR3: TGTGCCAGCAGCTTGGGGGTTTTCACAGATACGCAGTATTTT. This sequence encodes CASSLGVFTDTQYF. The V gene is TRBV5-6, the J gene TRBJ2-3, with D unresolved. The CDR3 runs 14 residues. The germline CDR1 and CDR2 sequences are SGHDT and YYEEEE. V shed 0 bases and J shed 2 bases, with 7 bases lying between them.

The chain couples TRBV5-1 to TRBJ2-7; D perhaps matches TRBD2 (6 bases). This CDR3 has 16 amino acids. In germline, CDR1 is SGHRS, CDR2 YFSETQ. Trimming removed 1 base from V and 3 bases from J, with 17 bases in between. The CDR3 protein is CASSLSSGRGGYEQYF. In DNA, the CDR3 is TGCGCCAGCAGCTTGTCATCCGGGAGAGGAGGCTACGAGCAGTACTTC.